The 19 T cell receptor beta chains below all came from one sample that was sequenced in a study of OX40 agonist ivuxolimab in advanced cancers. The repertoire was sequenced with immunoSEQ multiplex PCR; TCRdb's copy has only in-frame clones and lacks some. The sample contains tens of thousands of clones, 70% to 90% of which appear only once. The material was CD4+ or CD8+ T cells sorted from blood, obtained in a trial of the OX40 agonist ivuxolimab. These receptors all stem from an adult with an advanced solid tumor such as melanoma, head and neck, liver or kidney cancer.

J is TRBJ1-1 and V is TRBV7-9; 7 bases match TRBD1. Germline V lookup: CDR1 SEHNR, CDR2 FQNEAQ (reference sequence). This CDR3 comprises 14 residues. V lost 3 bases, J lost 4 bases, and 5 bases stayed unmatched. This CDR3 is CASSFGQGGTEAFF. The CDR3, as DNA: TGTGCCAGCAGCTTTGGGCAGGGGGGCACTGAAGCTTTCTTT.

The gene calls are TRBV28 and TRBJ1-2, with no clear D. Trimming shortened V by 3 bases and J by 5 bases, and 10 bases separated the two germline ends. This CDR3 has 13 residues. Germline lookup yields CDR1 MDHEN and CDR2 SYDVKM. The CDR3 here is CASSLGQVYGYTF. CDR3 nucleotide sequence: TGTGCCAGCAGTTTGGGCCAGGTTTATGGCTACACCTTC.

The chain is built from TRBV10-3 and TRBJ2-7; D is tentatively TRBD1 or TRBD2 (5 bases each). The germline V gene has CDR1 ENHRY and CDR2 SYGVKD. The CDR3 is 13 amino acids. V dropped 8 bases and J dropped 6 bases, with 17 bases sitting between them. The CDR3 region has the DNA TGTGCCATCTTTGAGGGGTCTGGGAGCGAGCAGTACTTC. Translated: CAIFEGSGSEQYF.

The chain couples TRBV14 to TRBJ2-5; maybe TRBD2 (6 bases). The CDR3 has 14 amino acids. The germline gives CDR1 SGHDN, CDR2 FVKESK. V shed 2 bases and J shed 5 bases, with 12 bases lying between them. CDR3: CASSQFRGRETQYF. CDR3 DNA sequence: TGTGCCAGCAGCCAATTCCGGGGGAGGGAGACCCAGTACTTC.

The V and J genes are TRBV5-1 and TRBJ2-5; 8 bases map to TRBD2. The CDR3 has 15 residues. Germline CDR1 reads SGHRS; CDR2 reads YFSETQ. Trimming took 0 bases from V and 2 from J; bases not matched to a gene: 3. The CDR3 DNA reads TGCGCCAGCAGCTTGGCGGTAGCGGGGCAAGAGACCCAGTACTTC. Protein sequence: CASSLAVAGQETQYF.

Here the CDR3 DNA reads TGTGCCAGCAGTGGGAATGGCCATGAGCAGTTCTTC. Translating it yields CASSGNGHEQFF. The chain carries TRBV2 and TRBJ2-1; D remains unclear. With 4 bases removed from V and 8 bases from J, the gap between germline ends came to 9 bases. CDR3 length: 12 amino acids. Germline-derived CDR1 and CDR2 are SNHLY and FYNNEI.

V and J are TRBV10-3 and TRBJ1-1; weak D call: TRBD1 (5 bases). The length of the CDR3 is 15 residues. Germline CDR1 is ENHRY and CDR2 is SYGVKD. The V gene lost 0 bases and the J gene lost 1 base, with 9 bases spanning the gap. DNA for the CDR3: TGTGCCATCAGTGAGTCCGCGACAGCGAACACTGAAGCTTTCTTT. Translating gives CAISESATANTEAFF.

The chain carries TRBV28 and TRBJ2-3; D possibly corresponds to TRBD1 (5 bases). V dropped 3 bases and J dropped 1 base, with 11 bases sitting between them. CDR3 length: 15 amino acids. CDR1 MDHEN and CDR2 SYDVKM come from the germline V gene. The CDR3 region has the DNA TGTGCCAGCAGTTTTCTGCAGGGCGGCACAGATACGCAGTATTTT. Its translation is CASSFLQGGTDTQYF.

The chain employs TRBV14 and TRBJ2-5; D is ambiguous. Germline CDR1 is SGHDN and CDR2 is FVKESK. This CDR3 region has 13 residues. V lost 2 bases and J 5 bases, leaving 9 bases between the germline ends. The CDR3 sequence is CASSQMPSETQYF. In DNA, the CDR3 is TGTGCCAGCAGCCAAATGCCAAGCGAGACCCAGTACTTC.

The V and J genes are TRBV9 and TRBJ2-2, with 8 bases fitting TRBD1. The CDR3 loop spans 17 amino acids. The V gene's germline CDR1 is SGDLS and CDR2 YYNGEE. V trimming: 0 bases; J trimming: 4 bases; junction bases outside the gene matches: 8. DNA of the CDR3: TGTGCCAGCAGCGTAGCGGCAGGACAGGGCCCCACCGGGGAGCTGTTTTTT. Its protein is CASSVAAGQGPTGELFF.

The chain couples TRBV1 to TRBJ2-5. TRBV1 is a recognized pseudogene. The CDR3 is 11 amino acids. CDR3 sequence reads: CTSSQRPGWYF. DNA of the CDR3: TGCACCAGCAGCCAACGGCCCGGATGGTACTTC.

In the case of this clone: The identical CDR3 is also encoded by other nucleotide sequences in the sample. The chain carries TRBV18 and TRBJ1-2; weak D call: TRBD1 (5 bases). The V and J ends lost 3 bases and 6 bases respectively, with 14 bases between them. The CDR3 contains 14 residues. Germline CDR1 reads KGHSH; CDR2 reads LQKENI. CDR3 DNA: TGTGCCAGCTCACCCACCGGGGCTGACGATGGCTACACCTTC. Translated: CASSPTGADDGYTF.

The chain employs TRBV23-1 and TRBJ2-2; D not certain. TRBV23-1 is an open reading frame, and its role is uncertain. Trimming cost V 0 bases and J 0 bases, with 8 bases left between them. This CDR3 spans 16 amino acids. The CDR3 DNA sequence: TGCGCCAGCAGTCAATCGAGATTCGCGAACACCGGGGAGCTGTTTTTT. It codes for CASSQSRFANTGELFF.

The genes are TRBV18 and TRBJ2-5, with unresolved D. The V end was cut by 6 bases, the J end by 1 base, with 12 bases between. CDR3 length: 14 amino acids. Per germline, CDR1 KGHSH and CDR2 LQKENI. CDR3 coding DNA: TGTGCCAGCTCCCCGTTACGATCCCAAGAGACCCAGTACTTC. Its translation is CASSPLRSQETQYF.

The chain joins TRBV6-5 to TRBJ1-5; TRBD1 matches at 10 bases. The CDR3 consists of 15 residues. With 6 bases clipped from V and 0 bases from J, the junction kept 2 bases outside the gene matches. The germline CDR1 and CDR2 sequences are MNHEY and SVGAGI. DNA for the CDR3: TGTGCCAGCAGAGGGGACAGGGGTAGCAATCAGCCCCAGCATTTT. Translating gives CASRGDRGSNQPQHF.

This sequence joins TRBV2 and TRBJ1-5, with TRBD1 matching 8 bases. The germline V gene has CDR1 SNHLY and CDR2 FYNNEI. The CDR3 extends over 15 amino acids. V dropped 4 bases and J dropped 2; count of bases not matched to a gene: 4. The CDR3: CASSADRAGNQPQHF. CDR3 in DNA: TGTGCCAGCAGTGCGGACAGGGCAGGCAATCAGCCCCAGCATTTT.

The rearrangement uses TRBV9 and TRBJ1-1, with 9 bases fitting TRBD1. Germline V gene lookup returns CDR1 SGDLS and CDR2 YYNGEE. The CDR3 runs 16 residues. V was pared by 4 bases and J by 6 bases, with 13 bases of the junction left unmatched. CDR3 residues: CASSPVGGTGRAEAFF. The CDR3, as DNA: TGTGCCAGCAGCCCCGTAGGGGGGACAGGGAGAGCTGAAGCTTTCTTT.

A remark on this clone: Additional DNA sequences in this sample encode the identical CDR3. The chain carries TRBV7-2 and TRBJ2-1; the match to TRBD2 covers 10 bases. The ends lost 5 bases at V and 3 bases at J; junction bases unmatched: 4. The CDR3 loop spans 15 amino acids. CDR1 is SGHTA, CDR2 FQGNSA, per germline. The CDR3 spells CASSLGLAVYNEQFF. The CDR3 nucleotides are TGTGCCAGCAGCCTCGGACTAGCGGTCTACAATGAGCAGTTCTTC.

This clone is medium-sized (0.01 to 0.1%). The rearrangement uses TRBV2 and TRBJ2-7; 8 nucleotides line up with TRBD2. The CDR3 totals 15 residues. J gave up 4 bases and V 7 bases, and 12 bases lay outside the gene matches. Germline assignment: CDR1 SNHLY and CDR2 FYNNEI. CDR3 DNA sequence: TGTGCCAGCATCGCGGGAGGCGGGGGGCGGTACGAGCAGTACTTC. Its translation is CASIAGGGGRYEQYF.